This T cell receptor beta chain is from a study of low-dose radiotherapy and immunotherapy resistance in tumors. There are 16 residues in the CDR3. Trimming cost V 5 bases and J 6 bases, with 23 bases left between them. Germline V gene sequence: CDR1 SGHTA, CDR2 FQGNSA. The time point here: before trial treatment. First-strand cDNA relied on TRAV- and TRBV-specific primers spanning alpha and beta chains. A roughly 19-cycle PCR with a constant-region primer and V-primer adapter amplified TCRs. The authors amplified isolated mRNA by in vitro transcription. TCRdb reprocessed the reads with MiXCR, giving one entry per CDR3 protein. The repertoire includes 60,000 to 75,000 distinct CDR3 sequences, about 26% of them detected once, and roughly 7% sits in the top ten.

The receptor's source is a male donor with rectosigmoid adenocarcinoma. Sequenced material: PBMCs, taken before treatment. The rearrangement uses TRBV7-2 and TRBJ2-7; D possibly uses TRBD1 or TRBD2 (5 bases each). CDR3 sequence reads: CASSPPPTGTRGEQYF. The CDR3, as DNA: TGTGCCAGCAGCCCCCCCCCAACCGGGACCCGGGGCGAGCAGTACTTC. Filled out from reference TRBV7-2 and TRBJ2-7, the complete variable domain reads GAGVSQSPSNKVTEKGKDVELRCDPISGHTALYWYRQSLGQGLEFLIYFQGNSAPDKSGLPSDRFSAERTGGSVSTLTIQRTQQEDSAVYLCASSPPPTGTRGEQYFGPGTRLTVT.